The clone carrying this TCR beta chain was picked up one time. Antigen specificity is unknown. This sample is drawn from a study of T cell responses to AZD1222 COVID-19 vaccine. Study-level results: CD4 TCRs associated with vaccination spanned spike, dominating at 160-218 and 743-854. Most donors were white British and more were female, and clonal diversity was possibly underestimated.

This CDR3 contains 15 residues. Trimming stripped 3 bases from V and 2 bases from J, with 12 bases between. Germline CDR1 is MNHEY and CDR2 is SMNVEV (reference sequence). Only in-frame clones appear in the TCRdb table, and some are missing; sequencing was by immunoSEQ multiplex PCR. The data hold 160,000 or so clones, with approximately 90% observed a single time. The receptor's source is an adult in good health. This chain links TRBV27 with TRBJ2-3; D is undetermined. This sample comprised peripheral blood, obtained on day 0 of AZD1222 vaccination. CDR3 residues: CASSFRARATDTQYF. For the CDR3, the DNA is TGTGCCAGCAGTTTTAGGGCCCGGGCCACAGATACGCAGTATTTT.